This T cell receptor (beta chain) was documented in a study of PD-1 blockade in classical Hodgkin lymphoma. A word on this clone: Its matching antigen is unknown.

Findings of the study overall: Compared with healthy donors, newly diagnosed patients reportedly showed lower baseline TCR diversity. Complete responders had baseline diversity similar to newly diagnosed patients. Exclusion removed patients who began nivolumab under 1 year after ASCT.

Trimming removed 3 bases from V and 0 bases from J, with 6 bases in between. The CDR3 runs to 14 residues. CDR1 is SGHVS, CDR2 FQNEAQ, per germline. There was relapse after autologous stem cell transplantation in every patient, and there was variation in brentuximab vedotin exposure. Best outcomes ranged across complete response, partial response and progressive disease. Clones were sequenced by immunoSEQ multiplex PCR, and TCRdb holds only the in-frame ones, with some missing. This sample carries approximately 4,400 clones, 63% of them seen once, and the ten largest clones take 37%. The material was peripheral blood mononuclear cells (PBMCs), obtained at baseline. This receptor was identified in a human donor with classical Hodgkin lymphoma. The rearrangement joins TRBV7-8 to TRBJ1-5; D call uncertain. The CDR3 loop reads CASSFSGSNQPQHF. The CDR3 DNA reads TGTGCCAGCAGCTTCAGTGGTAGCAATCAGCCCCAGCATTTT.